The text below deals with one TCR beta chain. This clone was found a few times. Its binding antigen is unknown. Per-nucleotide qualities are absent, and no much larger clonotype sits a single base away. Taken from the germline V gene, the CDR1 and CDR2 loops are ENHRY and SYGVKD. The germline V end is reduced by 3 bases and the J end by 0 bases; junction bases left unmatched: 1. The cysteine opens and the phenylalanine closes a CDR3 of 15 amino acids. Only CDR3 DNA is held: 45 bases, read in frame from base 1. These data belong to a study of beta chain features in type 1 diabetes (dated by TCRdb to the late 2010s). Broadly, across the study: No differences in mean age, gender distribution, total cell number or subset yield were found between patients and healthy donors. A total of roughly 100 million sorted cells were examined across all samples, and a strong correlation was observed between cell number per subset and RNA yield. Whereas all 28 donors provided naive and central memory subsets, regulatory and stem cell-like memory subsets were isolated from just 8 patients and about 8 healthy donors. The study compared TCRB repertoires of sorted circulating CD4+ T cell subsets between recently diagnosed type 1 diabetes patients and matched healthy donors. The study at large found these results: In all four CD4+ subsets, TCRB CDR3 length was moderately but significantly shorter in type 1 diabetes patients. Because cDNA was sequenced instead of genomic DNA, highly expressing activated cells could be over-represented, though the groups showed no difference in activation or CD3 levels. At VDJ recombination sites, patients with type 1 diabetes made fewer insertions and deleted more nucleotides, a pattern implying thymic rearrangement abnormalities. PCR may preferentially amplify shorter templates, but because patient and control samples were amplified and corrected together, any resulting skew would affect both groups equally. Only small numbers of individuals were included in the HLA sub-analyses, which left unresolved whether HLA type had any influence on TCRB rearrangement. Naive, central memory and regulatory TCRB repertoires appeared more similar among patients than among healthy donors.

The entire isolated RNA was reverse transcribed using the High Capacity cDNA Reverse Transcription Kit, and thus expressed TCRB transcripts were sequenced. Naive, central memory and regulatory T cell samples underwent deep immunoSEQ sequencing, averaging around 3.6 million total reads per sample. Sorted cells were lysed in RLT buffer, and RNA was extracted using DNase-treated RNeasy Micro or Mini kits according to cell number. Each cell subset was processed separately to prevent cross-contamination, with patient and healthy donor samples processed together. TCRB sequences were amplified from cDNA with the immunoSEQ multiplex PCR, producing 87-bp fragments spanning the CDR3 region. Sequencing of the amplicons was performed on the Illumina HiSeq platform. The published analysis was carried out like this. Synthetic template baselines were used to correct PCR bias computationally, reads within Hamming distance 2 were collapsed together, and singletons that could not be merged were discarded. Reads were aligned against IMGT to assign V, D and J genes, CDR3 length and insertions or deletions at six rearrangement sites. Within each subset, clonotype counts were normalized to sorted cell number, after which true diversity and Gini coefficients were computed with the tcR R package. The overlap coefficient, calculated on TCRB nucleotide sequences, was used to quantify repertoire sharing. Imported from immuneACCESS, the table was reduced by TCRdb to in-frame sequences with V and J called. These copies leave out some clones; in studies compared against another copy, an unresolved V gene accounts for under half, and the cause of the remainder is not known. V and J calls and clone size come straight from that table; D and trimming were deduced from the DNA. The sample table contains fewer than 400,000 clones; only one count was recorded for roughly 8% of them. 0.44% of the sample lies in the top ten.

Each donor gave one peripheral blood draw, averaging approximately 0.12 L, which was collected into heparinised tubes. A BD FACSAria II was used to sort naive, central memory, regulatory and stem cell-like memory CD4+ T cells with a panel that included CD45RO, CCR7, CD25, CD127, CD95 and CD27. A purity above 95% was achieved for all sorted populations. PBMCs were isolated immediately by Lymphoprep density gradient centrifugation and stained directly without culture. So that batch effects would be minimized, each experiment stained and sorted samples in pairs, pairing one healthy donor with one patient.

The receptor's source is a young woman in good health. The sequenced material came from central memory CD4+ T cells from blood. The chain is assembled from TRBV10-3 and TRBJ2-1, and 8 junctional nucleotides match TRBD2. This receptor has the CDR3 CAISDSGTSYNEQFF. The sequenced DNA is TGTGCCATCAGTGATAGCGGGACCTCCTACAATGAGCAGTTCTTC.